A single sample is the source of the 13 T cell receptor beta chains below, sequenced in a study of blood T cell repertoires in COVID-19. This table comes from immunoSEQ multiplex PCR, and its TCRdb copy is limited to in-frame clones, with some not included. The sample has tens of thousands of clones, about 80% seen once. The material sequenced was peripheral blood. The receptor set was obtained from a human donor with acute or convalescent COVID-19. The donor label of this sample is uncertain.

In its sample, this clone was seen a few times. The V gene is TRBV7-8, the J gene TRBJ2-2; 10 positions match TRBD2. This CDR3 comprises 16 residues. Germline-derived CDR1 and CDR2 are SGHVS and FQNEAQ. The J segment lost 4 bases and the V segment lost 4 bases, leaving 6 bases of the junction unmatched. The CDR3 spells CASSSSLAGVTGELFF. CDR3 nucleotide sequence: TGTGCCAGCAGCTCGAGCCTAGCGGGGGTCACCGGGGAGCTGTTTTTT.

CDR3 sequence: CASSLELAYEQYF. The CDR3 DNA reads as TGCGCCAGCAGCTTGGAACTCGCCTACGAGCAGTACTTC. The V call is TRBV5-1, the J call TRBJ2-7; D unresolved. Deletions cut 0 bases from V and 2 bases from J, with 6 bases between. The germline V gene has CDR1 SGHRS and CDR2 YFSETQ. The CDR3 consists of 13 residues. The variable domain in full, with the rest retrieved from reference TRBV5-1 and TRBJ2-7, is KAGVTQTPRYLIKTRGQQVTLSCSPISGHRSVSWYQQTPGQGLQFLFEYFSETQRNKGNFPGRFSGRQFSNSRSEMNVSTLELGDSALYLCASSLELAYEQYFGPGTRLTVT.

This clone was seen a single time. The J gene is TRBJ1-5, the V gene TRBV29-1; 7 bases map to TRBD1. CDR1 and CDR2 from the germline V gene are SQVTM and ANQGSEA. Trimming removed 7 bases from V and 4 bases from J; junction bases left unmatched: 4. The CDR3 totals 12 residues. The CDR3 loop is CSAGGANQPQHF. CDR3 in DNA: TGCAGCGCAGGGGGGGCAAATCAGCCCCAGCATTTT.

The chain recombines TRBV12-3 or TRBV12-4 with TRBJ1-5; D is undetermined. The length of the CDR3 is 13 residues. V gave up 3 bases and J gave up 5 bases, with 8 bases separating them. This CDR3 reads CASSFLADQPQHF. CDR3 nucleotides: TGTGCCAGCAGTTTTTTGGCGGATCAGCCCCAGCATTTT.

DNA of the CDR3: TGTGCCAGCTCACCACTAGGGACAGACACTGAAGCTTTCTTT. Protein product: CASSPLGTDTEAFF. The chain recombines TRBV18 with TRBJ1-1, with 7 positions matching TRBD1. The CDR3 covers 14 residues. V lost 1 base to trimming and J lost 3 bases; unmatched junction nucleotides: 2. Germline CDR1 and CDR2: KGHSH and LQKENI.

The CDR3 sequence: CASSHTLDRGGSPLHF. The CDR3 nucleotides read TGTGCCAGCAGCCACACCCTCGACCGGGGGGGGTCACCCCTCCACTTT. The rearrangement joins TRBV3-1 (or the pseudogene TRBV3-2) to TRBJ1-6; perhaps TRBD1 as D (5 bases). Looked up from germline, CDR1 is LGHDT and CDR2 is YNNKEL (reference sequence). The length of the CDR3 is 16 residues. The germline V and J ends were trimmed by 3 bases and 10 bases, with 19 bases remaining between them.

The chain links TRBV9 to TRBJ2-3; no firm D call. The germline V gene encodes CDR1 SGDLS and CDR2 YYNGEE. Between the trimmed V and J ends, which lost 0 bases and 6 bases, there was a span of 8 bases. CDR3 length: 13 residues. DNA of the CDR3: TGTGCCAGCAGCGTAGGGCCCTGGGATACGCAGTATTTT. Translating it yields CASSVGPWDTQYF.

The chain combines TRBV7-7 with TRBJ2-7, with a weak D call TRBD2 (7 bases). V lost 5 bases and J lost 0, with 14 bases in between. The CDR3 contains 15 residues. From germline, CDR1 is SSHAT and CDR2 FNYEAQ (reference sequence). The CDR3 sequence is CASSRGGGSSYEQYF. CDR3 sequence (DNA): TGTGCCAGCAGCCGAGGGGGAGGGTCCTCCTACGAGCAGTACTTC. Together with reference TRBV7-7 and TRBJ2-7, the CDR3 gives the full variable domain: GAGVSQSPRYKVTKRGQDVTLRCDPISSHATLYWYQQALGQGPEFLTYFNYEAQPDKSGLPSDRFSAERPEGSISTLTIQRTEQRDSAMYRCASSRGGGSSYEQYFGPGTRLTVT.

The CDR3 reads CASSSRGQITEAFF. CDR3 nucleotides: TGTGCCAGCAGCTCGAGAGGGCAAATCACTGAAGCTTTCTTT. The chain employs TRBV9 and TRBJ1-1; no firm D call. The V end lost 4 bases, the J end lost 4 bases, and 14 bases lay between the germline ends. CDR1 and CDR2 from the germline V gene are SGDLS and YYNGEE. This CDR3 has 14 amino acids.

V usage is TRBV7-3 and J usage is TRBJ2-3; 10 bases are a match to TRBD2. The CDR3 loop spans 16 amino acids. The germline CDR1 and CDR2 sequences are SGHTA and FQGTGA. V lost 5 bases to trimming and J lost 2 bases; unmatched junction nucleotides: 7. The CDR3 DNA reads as TGTGCCAGCAGCCCAGGACTAGCGGTATCCACAGATACGCAGTATTTT. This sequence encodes CASSPGLAVSTDTQYF.

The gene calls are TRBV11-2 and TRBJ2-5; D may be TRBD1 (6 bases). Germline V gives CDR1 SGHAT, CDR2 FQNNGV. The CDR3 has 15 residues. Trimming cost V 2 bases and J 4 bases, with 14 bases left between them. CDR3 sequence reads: CASSLNRQAGETQYF. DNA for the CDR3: TGTGCCAGCAGCTTAAATCGACAGGCGGGAGAGACCCAGTACTTC.

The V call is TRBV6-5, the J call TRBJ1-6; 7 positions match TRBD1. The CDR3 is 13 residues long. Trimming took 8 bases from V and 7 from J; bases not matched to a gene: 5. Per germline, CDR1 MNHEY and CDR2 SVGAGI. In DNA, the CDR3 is TGTGCCAGCGGAAGGGGGCCAAATTCACCCCTCCACTTT. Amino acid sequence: CASGRGPNSPLHF.

The CDR3 loop reads CASNTGGNSPLHF. As DNA, the CDR3 is TGTGCCAGCAACACAGGGGGGAATTCACCCCTCCACTTT. The V gene is TRBV12-3 or TRBV12-4, the J gene TRBJ1-6; 8 nucleotides line up with TRBD1. The junction had 3 bases not matched to a gene; V was cut back by 7 bases and J by 7 bases. The CDR3 sequence is 13 residues long.